What follows are 30 T cell receptor beta chains derived from one specimen sequenced in a study of blood T cell repertoires in COVID-19. TCRdb's table, derived via immunoSEQ multiplex PCR, lists solely in-frame clones and lacks some. The table has hundreds of thousands of clones, over 80% seen once. Specimen: PBMCs or T cells enriched from blood (not recorded which). Every receptor here comes from a man between 45 and 60 years old who had been exposed to COVID-19.

V gene TRBV2 combines with J gene TRBJ1-6; the D is unclear. Trimming removed 8 bases from V and 10 bases from J, with 12 bases in between. The CDR3 extends over 12 amino acids. Germline loops: CDR1 SNHLY, CDR2 FYNNEI. The CDR3 DNA follows: TGTGCCAGCCTGGACCGGAGGTCACCCCTCCACTTT. This encodes CASLDRRSPLHF.

The V gene is TRBV7-9, the J gene TRBJ1-2, with a tentative D call TRBD1 (6 bases). Germline-derived CDR1 and CDR2 are SEHNR and FQNEAQ (reference sequence). The CDR3 extends over 13 amino acids. V was trimmed by 4 bases and J by 4 bases, leaving 10 bases between them. CDR3 DNA: TGTGCCAGCAGCTCTACAGGGTTCTATGGCTACACCTTC. As protein: CASSSTGFYGYTF.

The J gene is TRBJ1-1, the V gene TRBV7-8, with D perhaps matching TRBD1 (5 bases). Germline values: CDR1 SGHVS, CDR2 FQNEAQ. This CDR3 is 13 amino acids long. Trimming removed 2 bases from V and 7 bases from J, with 11 bases in between. The CDR3 protein is CASSLLGGSEAFF. CDR3 DNA: TGTGCCAGCAGCTTATTGGGGGGAAGTGAAGCTTTCTTT. Supplemented by reference TRBV7-8 and TRBJ1-1, the full variable domain reads GAGVSQSPRYKVAKRGQDVALRCDPISGHVSLFWYQQALGQGPEFLTYFQNEAQLDKSGLPSDRFFAERPEGSVSTLKIQRTQQEDSAVYLCASSLLGGSEAFFGQGTRLTVV.

The chain employs TRBV27 and TRBJ2-7; TRBD2 agrees at 7 bases. Trimming cost V 6 bases and J 4 bases; bases outside gene matches: 15. Germline loops: CDR1 MNHEY, CDR2 SMNVEV (reference sequence). This CDR3 has 16 amino acids. The CDR3 sequence is CASSPSSGVVSYEQYF. Here the CDR3 DNA reads TGTGCCAGCAGCCCCTCGAGCGGGGTCGTTTCGTACGAGCAGTACTTC.

J is TRBJ2-2 and V is TRBV27; 7 nucleotides match TRBD2. CDR3 length: 15 residues. CDR1 MNHEY and CDR2 SMNVEV come from the germline V gene (reference sequence). V lost 5 bases and J lost 6; bases outside the gene matches: 9. The CDR3 DNA follows: TGTGCCAGCAGTCTTGGGCGGGGGTCCCCCGGGGAGCTGTTTTTT. This gives the protein CASSLGRGSPGELFF.

This clone was seen a few times. The chain couples TRBV6-5 to TRBJ1-5, with D possibly being TRBD1 (5 bases). Per germline, CDR1 MNHEY and CDR2 SVGAGI. This CDR3 has 13 amino acids. Trimming stripped 8 bases from V and 3 bases from J, with 11 bases between. CDR3 region: CASPGQLNQPQHF. As DNA, the CDR3 is TGTGCCAGCCCCGGACAACTCAATCAGCCCCAGCATTTT.

The V call is TRBV6-7, the J call TRBJ2-5, with 7 bases matching TRBD2. TRBV6-7 is treated as an ORF (open reading frame) with a function not yet certain. This CDR3 has 14 residues. After removal of 2 bases from V and 5 bases from J, the junction contained 5 bases not matched to a gene. The CDR3 coding sequence is TGTGCCAGCAGTTACCGACTAGCAGGCGAGACCCAGTACTTC. Protein sequence: CASSYRLAGETQYF.

This sequence joins TRBV29-1 and TRBJ1-2, with 12 bases aligning to TRBD1. With V trimmed by 6 bases and J by 4 bases, 9 bases remained unmatched. Germline CDR1 SQVTM, CDR2 ANQGSEA. This CDR3 comprises 15 residues. In nucleotides, the CDR3 is TGCAGCGTCTTGGGACAGGGGGCCCTGGTCTATGGCTACACCTTC. This codes for CSVLGQGALVYGYTF.

This chain joins TRBV11-3 and TRBJ2-1; 11 bases fit TRBD2. Trimming removed 5 bases from V and 8 bases from J; junction bases left unmatched: 14. The CDR3 has 17 residues. Germline CDR1 SGHNT, CDR2 YENEEA. The DNA of the CDR3 is TGTGCCAGCAGCCAGAGACTAGCGGGATTGATTAGGGATGAGCAGTTCTTC. As protein: CASSQRLAGLIRDEQFF.

The rearrangement links TRBV6-5 to TRBJ2-1, with TRBD2 matching over 7 bases. Germline V gene data show CDR1 as MNHEY and CDR2 as SVGAGI. The CDR3 has 16 residues. Losses at the gene ends were 2 bases for V and 7 bases for J; bases not matched to a gene: 11. The CDR3 DNA follows: TGTGCCAGCAGTTACGGGGAAGCGGGGTGGGCGAATGAGCAGTTCTTC. Translation: CASSYGEAGWANEQFF.

The rearrangement joins TRBV13 to TRBJ1-1; D might be TRBD1 (6 bases). The germline V gene encodes CDR1 PRHDT and CDR2 FYEKMQ (reference sequence). V lost 1 base, J lost 1 base, and 16 bases lay in between. This CDR3 is 17 amino acids long. This CDR3 is CASSLAPYRAGNTEAFF. The CDR3 nucleotides read TGTGCCAGCAGCTTAGCCCCTTACAGGGCTGGGAACACTGAAGCTTTCTTT.

This chain uses TRBV5-6 with TRBJ2-2; a possible D gene is TRBD1 (5 bases). The germline V gene has CDR1 SGHDT and CDR2 YYEEEE. V was pared by 1 base and J by 2 bases, with 9 bases between. CDR3 length: 15 residues. For the CDR3, the DNA is TGTGCCAGCAGCTTGTCCAGGGCAAACACCGGGGAGCTGTTTTTT. Translating it yields CASSLSRANTGELFF.

J is TRBJ2-3 and V is TRBV4-1; the D gene is possibly TRBD1 (5 bases). Germline V gives CDR1 MGHRA, CDR2 YSYEKL. V lost 6 bases, J lost 4 bases, and 17 bases lay in between. The CDR3 extends over 15 amino acids. Here the CDR3 DNA reads TGCGCCAGCAGTCCTAAGTCGGTGGGGCCAGATACGCAGTATTTT. The encoded protein is CASSPKSVGPDTQYF.

This sequence joins TRBV28 and TRBJ1-2; maybe TRBD1 (6 bases). CDR1 and CDR2 (germline): MDHEN, SYDVKM. Trimming cost V 1 base and J 3 bases, with 9 bases left between them. This CDR3 comprises 14 residues. CDR3 in amino acids: CASSLLAGDYGYTF. The CDR3 DNA follows: TGTGCCAGCAGTTTATTGGCAGGGGACTATGGCTACACCTTC.

The J gene is TRBJ2-7, the V gene TRBV3-1 (or the pseudogene TRBV3-2); TRBD2 matches 7 bases. CDR3 size: 13 residues. The trim removed 6 bases at V and 4 bases at J, leaving 6 bases unmatched. Germline V gene sequence: CDR1 LGHDT, CDR2 YNNKEL (reference sequence). CDR3 loop: CASSSYGGYEQYF. CDR3 DNA: TGTGCCAGCAGTTCTTACGGGGGGTACGAGCAGTACTTC.

The chain is built from TRBV30 and TRBJ2-2; D is perhaps TRBD1 (6 bases). There are 15 residues in the CDR3. The germline V gene has CDR1 GTSNPN and CDR2 SVGIG (reference sequence). V gave up 3 bases and J gave up 2 bases, with 13 bases separating them. DNA of the CDR3: TGTGCCTGGAGACTCAGGGGTCGTAACACCGGGGAGCTGTTTTTT. Its translation: CAWRLRGRNTGELFF.

This chain uses TRBV5-1 with TRBJ2-1; 12 bases are a match to TRBD2. V was clipped by 2 bases and J by 5 bases; unmatched bases: 2. The CDR3 is 15 residues long. Germline CDR1 SGHRS, CDR2 YFSETQ. CDR3 region: CASSFPSGRDNEQFF. The CDR3, as DNA: TGCGCCAGCAGCTTCCCTAGCGGGAGGGACAATGAGCAGTTCTTC.

The V gene is TRBV2, the J gene TRBJ1-6; D is perhaps TRBD1 (5 bases). The V end lost 6 bases, the J end lost 10 bases, and 10 bases lay between the germline ends. In germline, CDR1 is SNHLY, CDR2 FYNNEI. The CDR3 has 12 residues. CDR3 bases: TGTGCCAGCAGCTGGGGGGAGTCACCCCTCCACTTT. Protein: CASSWGESPLHF.

This clone was picked up one time. This chain joins TRBV6-2 or TRBV6-3 and TRBJ2-7, with TRBD2 matching 10 bases. The germline CDR1 and CDR2 sequences are MNHEY and SVGEGT. With V trimmed by 7 bases and J by 2 bases, 8 bases remained unmatched. This CDR3 contains 15 residues. The DNA for the CDR3 is TGTGCCAGCAACCCCCAAGCGGGAGGGCCCTACGAGCAGTACGTC. Protein sequence: CASNPQAGGPYEQYV.

The V and J genes are TRBV5-6 and TRBJ2-1; D call uncertain. This CDR3 comprises 11 residues. CDR1 is SGHDT and CDR2 is YYEEEE in the germline V gene. The V end lost 5 bases, the J end lost 4 bases, and 4 bases lay between the germline ends. In DNA form, the CDR3 reads TGTGCCAGCAGTCAATACAATGAGCAGTTCTTC. Translating gives CASSQYNEQFF.

This clone was observed a single time. This sequence joins TRBV5-4 and TRBJ1-1, with a tentative D call TRBD1 (6 bases). V lost 1 base and J 3 bases, leaving 13 bases between the germline ends. Germline CDR1 is SGHNT and CDR2 is YYREEE (reference sequence). This CDR3 spans 15 amino acids. The CDR3 region has the DNA TGTGCCAGCAGCTTGTTTGGACAGCCGTACACTGAAGCTTTCTTT. This translates into CASSLFGQPYTEAFF.

Only one count was recorded for this clone. This chain joins TRBV7-2 and TRBJ2-7; no firm D call. Germline CDR1 reads SGHTA; CDR2 reads FQGNSA. Trimming removed 3 bases from V and 2 bases from J, with 11 bases in between. The CDR3 is 14 amino acids. The CDR3 loop is CASSFRSGPYEQYV. For the CDR3, the DNA is TGTGCCAGCAGCTTTCGGTCAGGCCCCTACGAGCAGTACGTC.

J is TRBJ1-1 and V is TRBV5-1; TRBD1 is a possible D gene (5 bases). This CDR3 has 14 amino acids. Trimming removed 4 bases at V and 3 bases at J, with 13 bases between. Germline assignment: CDR1 SGHRS and CDR2 YFSETQ. CDR3: CASSLPAGDTEAFF. The CDR3 DNA reads as TGCGCCAGCAGCCTACCGGCGGGGGACACTGAAGCTTTCTTT.

V usage is TRBV9 and J usage is TRBJ1-2, with TRBD1 identical over 8 bases. Germline values: CDR1 SGDLS, CDR2 YYNGEE. Unmatched junction bases numbered 8, after V lost 5 bases and J lost 2 bases. The CDR3 loop spans 15 amino acids. CDR3: CASRGQGGSNYGYTF. The CDR3 region has the DNA TGTGCCAGCAGAGGACAGGGCGGATCCAACTATGGCTACACCTTC.

The V gene is TRBV28, the J gene TRBJ1-6; D possibly corresponds to TRBD1 (5 bases). V was shortened by 7 bases and J by 2 bases, with 15 bases between the two germline ends. CDR1 and CDR2 from the germline V gene are MDHEN and SYDVKM. The CDR3 has 16 residues. The CDR3: CASTIGGLAYNSPLHF. The DNA for the CDR3 is TGTGCCAGCACCATCGGGGGGTTGGCCTATAATTCACCCCTCCACTTT.

The V gene is TRBV15, the J gene TRBJ2-3; 9 bases map to TRBD2. Germline V gives CDR1 LNHNV, CDR2 YYDKDF (reference sequence). The junction had 2 bases not matched to a gene; V was cut back by 3 bases and J by 4 bases. CDR3 length: 14 residues. The CDR3 region has the DNA TGTGCCACCAGCAGTAGCGGGAGTGCAGATACGCAGTATTTT. Protein sequence: CATSSSGSADTQYF.

V gene TRBV5-6 combines with J gene TRBJ1-2; TRBD1 aligns across 10 bases. Germline values: CDR1 SGHDT, CDR2 YYEEEE. This CDR3 contains 13 residues. The trim removed 1 base at V and 8 bases at J, leaving 2 bases unmatched. CDR3 in DNA: TGTGCCAGCAGCTTGTGGACAGGGGGAGGCTACACCTTC. It encodes CASSLWTGGGYTF.

The chain employs TRBV6-5 and TRBJ2-3; D uncertain. Trimming took off 6 bases at V and 3 bases at J, with 10 bases between the two ends. The CDR3 contains 13 residues. Germline CDR1 MNHEY, CDR2 SVGAGI. DNA of the CDR3: TGTGCCAGCAGCCCCCACAGAACAGATACGCAGTATTTT. Translation: CASSPHRTDTQYF.

This rearrangement joins TRBV20-1 to TRBJ2-5; 8 bases map to TRBD1. CDR3 length: 12 amino acids. CDR1 is DFQATT and CDR2 is SNEGSKA in the germline V gene (reference sequence). V lost 3 bases, J lost 5 bases, and 2 bases stayed unmatched. For the CDR3, the DNA is TGCAGTGCTAGTCGGACAGGGGAGACCCAGTACTTC. Protein: CSASRTGETQYF.

V gene TRBV7-3 combines with J gene TRBJ2-3, with D perhaps matching TRBD1 (6 bases). From germline, CDR1 is SGHTA and CDR2 FQGTGA. V gave up 0 bases and J gave up 0 bases, with 13 bases separating them. The length of the CDR3 is 17 residues. CDR3 DNA: TGTGCCAGCAGCTTAACCGGACAGCTTTCTAGCACAGATACGCAGTATTTT. It encodes CASSLTGQLSSTDTQYF. The whole variable domain, filled in from reference TRBV7-3 and TRBJ2-3, reads GAGVSQTPSNKVTEKGKYVELRCDPISGHTALYWYRQSLGQGPEFLIYFQGTGAADDSGLPNDRFFAVRPEGSVSTLKIQRTERGDSAVYLCASSLTGQLSSTDTQYFGPGTRLTVL.